This T cell receptor beta chain is from a study of identical twins (dated by TCRdb to the mid-2010s). The study in broad terms: To test whether fetal clonotypes persist, the study used deep sequencing on TCR alpha and beta repertoires from monozygotic twins, unrelated adults of various ages, and cord blood. Replicate twin experiments were performed at different times using different library preparation protocols to rule out contamination.

Only healthy Caucasian donors were included. The twin cohort comprised three pairs of female monozygotic twins, all aged roughly 18 to 29 years. Peripheral blood mononuclear cells were used as the source from which RNA for TCR libraries was isolated. On this clonotype: Its antigen specificity is not known. Base qualities were left out, and no much larger clone turns up one base away.

Library preparation was by 5' RACE. The sample was run on an Illumina HiSeq 2000. A universal primer binding site was introduced by template switching, and a unique molecular identifier was present in the final cDNA, enabling accurate counting of TCR cDNA molecules. Specific primers in the conserved constant-segment region were used to synthesize first-strand cDNA for the TCR alpha and beta chains. To control for contamination, each cDNA library was double barcoded with a SMART-Mk sample barcode plus Illumina barcodes. TruSeq adapter sequences and Illumina sample barcodes were added in two successive PCR steps. The Illumina HiSeq platform was used with custom primers to sequence TCR alpha and beta cDNA libraries. In the paper's pipeline: Raw reads were processed with MiGEC to extract unique molecular identifiers, and MiXCR was used to determine CDR3 positions. For each individual, recombination models were inferred using an EM algorithm with the repgenHMM and IGoR tools. Shared clonotype analysis was performed with the tcR package in R, normalizing sharing by the product of cloneset sizes. To study raw recombination without the effects of thymic and clonal selection, out-of-frame nonproductive sequences were analyzed. TCRdb passed the public sequencing reads through fastp at Q25 and MiXCR, retaining productive beta sequences. Each record represents a unique CDR3 protein, reported with the most common genes and DNA among its rows. The V and J calls follow TCRdb's processing rather than the paper's. The sample data list 700,000 to 950,000 distinct CDR3 sequences, and 10% to 15% of these were observed just once. Around 1.6% of the sample is held by the ten biggest clonotypes.

The research as a whole found: Out-of-frame TCR alpha sequences shared between twins showed an excess of low generation-probability sequences compared with coincidental sharing between unrelated individuals. Conclusions relied on cross-sectional statistical analysis, since the same donors could not be followed over many years. A weaker excess of twin sharing was found in beta out-of-frame sequences because the signal-to-noise ratio was lowered by fewer shared sequences. Invariant T cells such as MAIT and iNKT could partly confound zero-insertion analyses, although diverse VJ usage argued against such confounding for most clonotypes. In monozygotic twins, recombination models systematically underestimated out-of-frame TCR alpha sharing, but the models matched the sharing seen between unrelated individuals. Fewer insertions were carried by abundant cord blood beta clonotypes; a weaker similar trend was observed in young adult naive repertoires, while no such trend was observed in memory repertoires.

V lost 1 base and J lost 0 bases; the stretch between them is 17 bases long. The CDR3 covers 17 residues, taking in both the cysteine and the valine. The sequence is cut down to CDR3 DNA, 51 bases in frame from base 1. For CDR1 and CDR2, the germline V gene (reference sequence) lists SGHKS and YYEKEE. These data were likewise used in another study, on yellow fever vaccine responses in identical twins. From that second study: According to the authors, the vaccine-induced T cell response in identical twins seemed to be partly convergent and partly specific to each individual. Focusing on identical twins, the study followed the T cell clones that responded to the vaccine, and did so with precision.

The sample taken for sequencing was PBMCs. This clonotype was obtained from a woman aged 18-30 years in good health. Here the chain combines TRBV5-5 and TRBJ2-7, with the D segment identity uncertain. The bases read TGTGCCAGCAGCTTGCGTGAGGCCAGCCTCCGCTCCTACGAGCAGTACGTC. Translated, it gives CASSLREASLRSYEQYV.